This TCR beta chain originates from a study of blood T cell repertoires in COVID-19. Study details: The study drew acute and convalescent COVID-19 samples from the United States, Italy and Spain. Sample material is recorded as cDNA or gDNA derived from T cells, B-cell-depleted T cells, or PBMCs.

J gave up 4 bases and V 4 bases, and 10 bases lay outside the gene matches. Germline V lookup: CDR1 SGHRS, CDR2 YFSETQ. The CDR3 totals 16 residues. This clone showed up just once. Per the authors' pipeline: Reference gene primers were amplified, and this amplification served to estimate nucleated cell counts. Sequenced by immunoSEQ multiplex PCR; TCRdb stores in-frame clones only, minus some. For V, J and clone size, that table is used; D and trimming come from the DNA. Here the sample spans 95,000 to 110,000 clones, more than 70% being singletons. The sequenced material came from peripheral blood. The receptor's source is a man aged 50 to 59 with active or convalescent COVID-19. J is TRBJ2-3 and V is TRBV5-1; 9 nucleotides line up with TRBD2. CDR3 region: CASSNAGGNLPDTQYF. As DNA, the CDR3 is TGCGCCAGCAGCAACGCGGGGGGGAACCTCCCAGATACGCAGTATTTT.